These 22 T cell receptor beta chains originate from one sample sequenced in a study of Tregs in tolerant kidney transplant recipients. Clones were sequenced by immunoSEQ multiplex PCR, and TCRdb holds only the in-frame ones, with some missing. The sample includes more than 95,000 clones, roughly 92% of them seen just once. The specimen was CD4+ T cells from blood. All receptors derive from a human donor in good health.

This chain links TRBV6-5 with TRBJ1-2; D remains unclear. With 6 bases removed from V and 1 base from J, the gap between germline ends came to 15 bases. This CDR3 is built from 15 residues. Per germline, CDR1 MNHEY and CDR2 SVGAGI. Written as DNA, the CDR3 is TGTGCCAGCAGCCCTAATAGGGTCCTTAACTATGGCTACACCTTC. Its translation is CASSPNRVLNYGYTF.

This sequence joins TRBV5-1 and TRBJ1-2; D call uncertain. CDR1 SGHRS and CDR2 YFSETQ come from the germline V gene. The CDR3 sequence is 16 residues long. Trimming took off 2 bases at V and 0 bases at J, with 14 bases between the two ends. CDR3 sequence (DNA): TGCGCCAGCAGCTTCTCGGCGGCAGTTGCTAACTATGGCTACACCTTC. This gives the protein CASSFSAAVANYGYTF.

This clone was observed a single time. The V call is TRBV9, the J call TRBJ1-1; D gene ambiguous. V lost 4 bases and J lost 4, with 8 bases in between. Per the germline V gene, CDR1 is SGDLS and CDR2 is YYNGEE. The CDR3 runs to 12 residues. CDR3 residues: CASSPQTTEAFF. The DNA of the CDR3 is TGTGCCAGCAGCCCCCAGACCACTGAAGCTTTCTTT.

The chain joins TRBV4-1 to TRBJ2-4; D is unresolved. Trimming pared 0 bases from V and 0 bases from J, leaving 9 bases between. This CDR3 has 16 residues. The germline CDR1 and CDR2 sequences are MGHRA and YSYEKL. The CDR3 DNA follows: TGCGCCAGCAGCCAAGACTCCAGGCTAGCCAAAAACATTCAGTACTTC. Translated: CASSQDSRLAKNIQYF.

The chain couples TRBV6-1 to TRBJ1-5; D not resolved. The CDR3 runs 12 residues. Germline V gene sequence: CDR1 MNHNS, CDR2 SASEGT. V lost 5 bases, J lost 5 bases, and 7 bases lay in between. Written as DNA, the CDR3 is TGTGCCAGCAGTCCCCTCTATCAGCCCCAGCATTTT. Translating gives CASSPLYQPQHF.

The DNA of the CDR3 is TGTGCCAGCAGCTTCAACAGGGACGAGCAGTACTTC. Residues: CASSFNRDEQYF. V gene TRBV7-8 combines with J gene TRBJ2-7, with a tentative D call TRBD1 (6 bases). Trimming removed 3 bases at V and 5 bases at J, with 8 bases between. The CDR3 sequence is 12 residues long. The germline V gene has CDR1 SGHVS and CDR2 FQNEAQ.

J is TRBJ1-5 and V is TRBV5-5; D is unclear. Per the germline V gene, CDR1 is SGHKS and CDR2 is YYEKEE (reference sequence). The V gene lost 3 bases and the J gene lost 4 bases, with 11 bases spanning the gap. The CDR3 sequence is 14 residues long. CDR3 coding DNA: TGTGCCAGCAGCTCTGGAGGAGGGAATCAGCCCCAGCATTTT. Protein: CASSSGGGNQPQHF.

The gene calls are TRBV18 and TRBJ1-6; D ambiguous. In germline, CDR1 is KGHSH, CDR2 LQKENI. V gave up 2 bases and J gave up 4 bases, with 6 bases separating them. This CDR3 comprises 14 residues. CDR3: CASSPKQYNSPLHF. The CDR3 bases are TGTGCCAGCTCACCAAAGCAATATAATTCACCCCTCCACTTT.

The V call is TRBV5-4, the J call TRBJ1-3; D is uncertain. This CDR3 has 14 amino acids. The germline V gene has CDR1 SGHNT and CDR2 YYREEE (reference sequence). With 1 base removed from V and 4 bases from J, the gap between germline ends came to 9 bases. The CDR3 here is CASSLLDSGNTIYF. In nucleotides, the CDR3 is TGTGCCAGCAGCTTGCTAGACTCCGGAAACACCATATATTTT.

This clone has only one observation. V gene TRBV19 combines with J gene TRBJ1-1, with no clear D. Germline CDR1 reads LNHDA; CDR2 reads SQIVND (reference sequence). The CDR3 has 17 residues. V gave up 10 bases and J gave up 0 bases, with 24 bases separating them. Here the CDR3 reads CATTMLGLGVMNTEAFF. The DNA for the CDR3 is TGTGCCACTACTATGTTAGGACTGGGTGTCATGAACACTGAAGCTTTCTTT.

The chain carries TRBV18 and TRBJ2-3, with TRBD1 matching over 10 bases. Germline CDR1 KGHSH, CDR2 LQKENI. The CDR3 has 15 amino acids. V was clipped by 6 bases and J by 4 bases; unmatched bases: 7. The CDR3, as DNA: TGTGCCAGCTCCCAGACAGGGGGCGAAGCAGATACGCAGTATTTT. Amino acid sequence: CASSQTGGEADTQYF. The variable domain in full, with the rest retrieved from reference TRBV18 and TRBJ2-3, is NAGVMQNPRHLVRRRGQEARLRCSPMKGHSHVYWYRQLPEEGLKFMVYLQKENIIDESGMPKERFSAEFPKEGPSILRIQQVVRGDSAAYFCASSQTGGEADTQYFGPGTRLTVL.

This clone was seen at least ten times. The V gene is TRBV2, the J gene TRBJ2-2, with D uncertain. The V and J ends lost 4 bases and 9 bases respectively, with 6 bases between them. CDR1 is SNHLY and CDR2 is FYNNEI in the germline V gene. The CDR3 covers 11 residues. The CDR3 sequence is CASSALWELFF. CDR3 sequence (DNA): TGTGCCAGCAGTGCGCTGTGGGAGCTGTTTTTT.

J is TRBJ1-2 and V is TRBV27; weak D call: TRBD1 (6 bases). There are 16 residues in the CDR3. Germline V gene data show CDR1 as MNHEY and CDR2 as SMNVEV (reference sequence). V gave up 5 bases and J gave up 4 bases, with 20 bases separating them. This CDR3 is CASSTNRVWGGYGYTF. DNA of the CDR3: TGTGCCAGCAGTACAAACAGGGTTTGGGGGGGCTATGGCTACACCTTC.

This chain links TRBV11-2 with TRBJ1-3, with 8 bases aligning to TRBD1. This CDR3 comprises 14 residues. Germline V CDR1 and CDR2: SGHAT, FQNNGV. Trimming removed 4 bases from V and 2 bases from J; junction bases left unmatched: 1. The CDR3 sequence: CASSSTGAGNTIYF. The CDR3, as DNA: TGTGCCAGCAGCTCGACAGGGGCTGGAAACACCATATATTTT.

DNA of the CDR3: TGTGCCAGCAGCCGAGGACAGACCTACGAGCAGTACTTC. The encoded protein is CASSRGQTYEQYF. This chain connects TRBV5-4 to TRBJ2-7, with D possibly being TRBD1 (6 bases). Germline CDR1 is SGHNT and CDR2 is YYREEE (reference sequence). V gave up 4 bases and J gave up 2 bases, with 10 bases separating them. The CDR3 has 13 residues.

The rearrangement links TRBV2 to TRBJ2-5; 12 positions match TRBD2. The CDR3 has 15 residues. Looked up from germline, CDR1 is SNHLY and CDR2 is FYNNEI. Trimming took 6 bases from V and 5 from J; bases not matched to a gene: 7. The CDR3 sequence: CASRPSGGAFETQYF. Written as DNA, the CDR3 is TGTGCCAGCAGGCCTAGCGGGGGGGCTTTCGAGACCCAGTACTTC.

The rearrangement links TRBV27 to TRBJ1-3, with D perhaps matching TRBD1 (6 bases). This CDR3 has 17 amino acids. CDR1 is MNHEY and CDR2 is SMNVEV in the germline V gene (reference sequence). V lost 5 bases to trimming and J lost 0 bases, with 17 bases between them. The CDR3 here is CASSLRGDRISGNTIYF. The CDR3 DNA sequence: TGTGCCAGCAGTCTTAGGGGTGACAGGATCTCTGGAAACACCATATATTTT.

The chain couples TRBV6-1 to TRBJ1-6, with D uncertain. There are 13 residues in the CDR3. Germline CDR1 reads MNHNS; CDR2 reads SASEGT. V gave up 3 bases and J gave up 3 bases, with 3 bases separating them. Written as DNA, the CDR3 is TGTGCCAGCAGTGACAACTATAATTCACCCCTCCACTTT. Amino acids: CASSDNYNSPLHF.

V is TRBV2 and J is TRBJ1-5; 12 nucleotides align to TRBD1. The germline gives CDR1 SNHLY, CDR2 FYNNEI. With V trimmed by 6 bases and J by 6 bases, 6 bases remained unmatched. CDR3 length equals 15 residues. CDR3 in DNA: TGTGCCAGCAGAACCGGGACAGGGGGCAGTCAGCCCCAGCATTTT. Translating gives CASRTGTGGSQPQHF.

The CDR3 loop is CASSPMPAVGTDTQYF. The CDR3 coding sequence is TGTGCCAGCAGCCCTATGCCGGCGGTCGGCACAGATACGCAGTATTTT. V and J are TRBV9 and TRBJ2-3, with D unclear. This CDR3 region has 16 residues. The V end lost 4 bases, the J end lost 1 base, and 16 bases lay between the germline ends. Germline CDR1 SGDLS, CDR2 YYNGEE.

V is TRBV10-2 and J is TRBJ2-1; TRBD2 agrees at 7 bases. V gave up 6 bases and J gave up 0 bases; unmatched junction bases: 8. CDR3 length: 16 amino acids. Germline CDR1 reads WSHSY; CDR2 reads SAAADI. The CDR3 region has the DNA TGCGCCAGCAGCACAGGTCGCGGGAGCTCCTACAATGAGCAGTTCTTC. It encodes CASSTGRGSSYNEQFF.

The chain combines TRBV5-1 with TRBJ1-4, with D unclear. The CDR3 is 18 amino acids. V was shortened by 2 bases and J by 8 bases, with 25 bases between the two germline ends. Germline lookup yields CDR1 SGHRS and CDR2 YFSETQ. The CDR3 region has the DNA TGCGCCAGCAGCTTCCTCACAAGGACCCCGGGAATGGGGGAAAAACTGTTTTTT. Amino acids: CASSFLTRTPGMGEKLFF.